The 7 T cell receptor beta chains below come from one sample, sequenced in a study of blood T cell repertoires in COVID-19. TCRdb keeps only in-frame clones here, not all; method: immunoSEQ multiplex PCR. The sample consists of over 120,000 clones, 84% of them appearing once. Sequencing input: peripheral blood. These receptors were obtained from a woman aged 60-75 years with acute or convalescent COVID-19.

The chain recombines TRBV28 with TRBJ2-7, with 10 positions matching TRBD1. Germline V gives CDR1 MDHEN, CDR2 SYDVKM. This CDR3 spans 16 amino acids. V lost 4 bases to trimming and J lost 9 bases; unmatched junction nucleotides: 15. The CDR3 protein is CASSSKTGTGVSRQYF. The CDR3 nucleotides are TGTGCCAGCAGTTCAAAAACCGGGACAGGGGTATCGCGGCAGTACTTC.

This sequence joins TRBV6-1 and TRBJ2-5, with 8 positions matching TRBD2. CDR3 length equals 14 residues. Trimming removed 3 bases from V and 7 bases from J; junction bases left unmatched: 7. CDR1 and CDR2 (germline): MNHNS, SASEGT. The CDR3 spells CASSEGLGGGTQYF. The CDR3 nucleotides are TGTGCCAGCAGTGAGGGACTAGGGGGGGGGACCCAGTACTTC.

The chain joins TRBV5-1 to TRBJ1-6; the match to TRBD1 covers 8 bases. J was trimmed by 8 bases and V by 3 bases; bases with no gene match: 7. CDR3 length: 15 residues. Germline V gives CDR1 SGHRS, CDR2 YFSETQ. CDR3 DNA: TGCGCCAGCAGCTCGCGACAGGGACAGGATTCACCCCTCCACTTT. Translating it yields CASSSRQGQDSPLHF. Full variable domain (missing parts from reference TRBV5-1 and TRBJ1-6): KAGVTQTPRYLIKTRGQQVTLSCSPISGHRSVSWYQQTPGQGLQFLFEYFSETQRNKGNFPGRFSGRQFSNSRSEMNVSTLELGDSALYLCASSSRQGQDSPLHFGNGTRLTVT.

The chain uses TRBV19 and TRBJ2-1; a weak D match, TRBD2 (6 bases). From germline, CDR1 is LNHDA and CDR2 SQIVND (reference sequence). CDR3 length equals 18 residues. Trimming cost V 0 bases and J 6 bases, with 21 bases left between them. The DNA for the CDR3 is TGTGCCAGTAGTATAGACGGGCGGGGTTTAGTAAGCGGCAATGAGCAGTTCTTC. Its protein is CASSIDGRGLVSGNEQFF.

The chain carries TRBV7-9 and TRBJ2-5; D is unresolved. The V end lost 2 bases, the J end lost 5 bases, and 12 bases lay between the germline ends. Germline CDR1 and CDR2: SEHNR and FQNEAQ (reference sequence). This CDR3 has 14 residues. Here the CDR3 reads CASSLILGSETQYF. The CDR3 coding sequence is TGTGCCAGCAGCTTAATCCTCGGGTCGGAGACCCAGTACTTC. Complete variable domain (other parts from reference TRBV7-9 and TRBJ2-5): DTGVSQNPRHKITKRGQNVTFRCDPISEHNRLYWYRQTLGQGPEFLTYFQNEAQLEKSRLLSDRFSAERPKGSFSTLEIQRTEQGDSAMYLCASSLILGSETQYFGPGTRLLVL.

The gene calls are TRBV7-9 and TRBJ1-2; D remains ambiguous. The V end lost 1 base, the J end lost 0 bases, and 9 bases lay between the germline ends. This CDR3 is built from 15 residues. From germline, CDR1 is SEHNR and CDR2 FQNEAQ (reference sequence). CDR3 sequence (DNA): TGTGCCAGCAGCTTAGGTTTTCTGTCTAACTATGGCTACACCTTC. Its protein product is CASSLGFLSNYGYTF.

The chain uses TRBV6-2 or TRBV6-3 and TRBJ2-1, with D maybe TRBD2 (5 bases). In germline, CDR1 is MNHEY, CDR2 SVGEGT. Trimming took 5 bases from V and 7 from J, leaving 9 bases between them. The CDR3 sequence is 12 residues long. CDR3 residues: CASSHGVNEQFF. The CDR3 DNA is TGTGCCAGCAGTCACGGGGTGAATGAGCAGTTCTTC.